The entry below gives a single T cell receptor beta chain sequence along with its context. Its specificity is unknown. The data originate from a study of shared clonotypes between healthy human individuals. Looking at the study overall: Per-donor plates numbered three CD4 naive, three CD4 memory, two CD8 naive and one CD8 memory.

The data were produced by immunoSEQ multiplex PCR, yet TCRdb's version contains in-frame clones alone and is incomplete. The table lists some 2.3 million clones, over 85% of them singletons. Whole-study results and caveats: Generally, naive subsets came out with larger estimated richness than memory subsets.

The J segment lost 5 bases and the V segment lost 5 bases, leaving 11 bases of the junction unmatched. The CDR3 spans 15 residues. CDR1 is SGHRS and CDR2 is YFSETQ in the germline V gene. The source material was naive CD4+ T cells from PBMCs. Subset given: CD45RA+ positively selected. The TCR originated in a man aged 18 to 30 in good health. Some clones in this sample may be carry-over from other donors' samples. This chain connects TRBV5-1 to TRBJ1-2; the match to TRBD1 covers 8 bases. CDR3 region: CASRDGGQGNYGYTF. CDR3 DNA sequence: TGCGCCAGCAGGGACGGTGGACAGGGCAATTATGGCTACACCTTC.